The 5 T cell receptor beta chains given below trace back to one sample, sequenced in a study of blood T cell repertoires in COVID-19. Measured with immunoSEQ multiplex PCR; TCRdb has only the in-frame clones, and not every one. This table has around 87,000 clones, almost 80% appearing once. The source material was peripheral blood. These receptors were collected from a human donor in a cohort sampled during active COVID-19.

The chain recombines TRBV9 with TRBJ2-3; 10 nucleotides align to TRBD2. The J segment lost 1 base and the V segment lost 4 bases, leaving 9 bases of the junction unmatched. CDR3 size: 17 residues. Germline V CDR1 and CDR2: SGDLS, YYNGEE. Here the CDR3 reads CASSPRPSGGGTDTQYF. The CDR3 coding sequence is TGTGCCAGCAGCCCCCGCCCTAGCGGGGGCGGCACAGATACGCAGTATTTT.

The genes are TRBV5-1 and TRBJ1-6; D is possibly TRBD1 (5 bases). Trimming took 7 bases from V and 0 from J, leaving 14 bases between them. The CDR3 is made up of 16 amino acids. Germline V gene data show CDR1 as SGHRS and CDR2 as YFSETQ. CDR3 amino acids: CASSTDTNSYNSPLHF. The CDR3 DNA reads TGCGCCAGCTCAACGGACACGAACTCCTATAATTCACCCCTCCACTTT.

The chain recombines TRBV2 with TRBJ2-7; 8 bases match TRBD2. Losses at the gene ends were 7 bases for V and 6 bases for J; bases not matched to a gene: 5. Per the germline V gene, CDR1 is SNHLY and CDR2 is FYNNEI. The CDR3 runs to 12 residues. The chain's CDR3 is CASTPLAGEQYF. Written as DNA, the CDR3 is TGTGCCAGCACTCCGCTAGCGGGCGAGCAGTACTTC. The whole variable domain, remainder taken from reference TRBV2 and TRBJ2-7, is EPEVTQTPSHQVTQMGQEVILRCVPISNHLYFYWYRQILGQKVEFLVSFYNNEISEKSEIFDDQFSVERPDGSNFTLKIRSTKLEDSAMYFCASTPLAGEQYFGPGTRLTVT.

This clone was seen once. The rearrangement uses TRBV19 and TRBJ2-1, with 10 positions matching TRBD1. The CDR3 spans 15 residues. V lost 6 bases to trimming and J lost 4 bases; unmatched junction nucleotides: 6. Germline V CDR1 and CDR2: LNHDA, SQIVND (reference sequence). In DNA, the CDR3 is TGTGCCAGTAGCCCCGGGACAGGGGTATACAATGAGCAGTTCTTC. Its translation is CASSPGTGVYNEQFF.

The CDR3 region is CASSEVSGATEAFF. The CDR3 coding sequence is TGTGCCAGCAGTGAAGTGTCAGGGGCTACTGAAGCTTTCTTT. The chain is built from TRBV2 and TRBJ1-1, with D perhaps matching TRBD1 (6 bases). Germline V gene data show CDR1 as SNHLY and CDR2 as FYNNEI. The CDR3 covers 14 residues. Trimming removed 1 base from V and 5 bases from J, with 11 bases in between.